A selection of T cell receptor beta chains follows, all from one sample in a study of post-analysis software for immune sequencing data. TCRdb passed the PCR reads through MiXCR, listing each CDR3 protein once. The sample holds about 500,000 distinct CDR3 sequences; nearly 45% are singletons and the top ten take over 10%. The specimen sequenced was blood. These receptors were collected from a girl aged 10 to 17 with multiple sclerosis. CDR3s include the opening cysteine and the closing phenylalanine or tryptophan. D genes are given only for firm matches. Some rows have no size entry. The others give once, few or many, or a class for an expanded clone.

TGTGCCAACCCTACAGGGGTCGGGGCCAACGTCCTGACTTTC	CANPTGVGANVLTF	TRBV7-9	TRBJ2-6	NA	TRBD1
TGTGCCAGCAGCCCCGCGGGACATAGGGACTACACCTTC	CASSPAGHRDYTF	TRBV7-9	TRBJ1-2	few	NA
TGCAGTGCCCAGAACCAGCGGGAGACCCCGTTGGGTGAGCAGTACTTC	CSAQNQRETPLGEQYF	TRBV20-1	TRBJ2-5	NA	TRBD2
TGTGCCATCAGCGGGACAGTTTACGAGCAGTACTTC	CAISGTVYEQYF	TRBV10-3	TRBJ2-7	few	TRBD1
TGTGCCAGCAGCTCCCGGGAAAAGTTCTACAATGAGCAGTTCTTC	CASSSREKFYNEQFF	TRBV4-2	TRBJ2-1	NA	NA
TGTGCCAGCAGGCCATTACTTAGCGGGAGGGCCACAGATACGCAGTATTTT	CASRPLLSGRATDTQYF	TRBV5-4	TRBJ2-3	many	TRBD2
TGCAGCGACCTCTTCGGAGATACGCAGTATTTT	CSDLFGDTQYF	TRBV29-1	TRBJ2-3	few	NA
TGCAGCGACAGACCTTGGACAGATACGCAGTATTTT	CSDRPWTDTQYF	TRBV29-1	TRBJ2-3	few	NA
TGTGCCACCAGCAGTCAGGACCGGGAGCCCTCCTACGAGCAGTACTTC	CATSSQDREPSYEQYF	TRBV15	TRBJ2-7	NA	NA
TGCGCCAGCAGCTGGGACAGGGCCAGGGAGACCCAGTACTTC	CASSWDRARETQYF	TRBV5-1	TRBJ2-5	few	TRBD1
TGCAGTGCTATACCGGGACAAGGGTTGGGTTACGAGCAGTACTTC	CSAIPGQGLGYEQYF	TRBV20-1	TRBJ2-7	NA	NA
TGTGCCAGCAGCCCGGACAGGTGGGAGACCCAGTACTTC	CASSPDRWETQYF	TRBV7-9	TRBJ2-5	NA	TRBD1
TGCGCCAGCAGGTCGGGTCCTGCGCCGGAAAAACTGTTTTTT	CASRSGPAPEKLFF	TRBV4-1	TRBJ1-4	NA	NA
TGTGCCAGCAGCCAGAGACCTGGAGATGAGCAGTTCTTC	CASSQRPGDEQFF	TRBV7-2	TRBJ2-1	NA	NA
TGTGCCAGCAGTGAATATGGTCAGGTGAACACTGAAGCTTTCTTT	CASSEYGQVNTEAFF	TRBV25-1	TRBJ1-1	NA	NA
TGTGCCAGCAGCCAATCCCGGGACATCCGGGGCTACACCTTC	CASSQSRDIRGYTF	TRBV7-2	TRBJ1-2	NA	NA
TGCAGCGTTGACCGACTAGCGGGGAACTCCTACGAGCAGTACTTC	CSVDRLAGNSYEQYF	TRBV29-1	TRBJ2-7	NA	TRBD2
TGTGCCAGCAGTCCAACAGGGGGACTAGCGAGCAATGAGCAGTTCTTC	CASSPTGGLASNEQFF	TRBV7-6	TRBJ2-1	NA	TRBD2
TGTGCCAGCAGCTTGTATACGGACAGGGGGTACTATGAGCAGTTCTTC	CASSLYTDRGYYEQFF	TRBV5-6	TRBJ2-1	NA	TRBD1
TGCAGCGTGGGGGACAGGGGGCCTTACGAGCAGTACTTC	CSVGDRGPYEQYF	TRBV29-1	TRBJ2-7	NA	TRBD1
TGTGCCAGCAGTAAGGTCGGTGGGAATGAGCAGTTCTTC	CASSKVGGNEQFF	TRBV7-3	TRBJ2-1	many	NA
TGTGCCAGCAGCTCAAGCAGGGGGTCATGGACTGAAGCTTTCTTT	CASSSSRGSWTEAFF	TRBV7-8	TRBJ1-1	NA	TRBD1
TGTGCCAGCAGAGGGGGCACGTCAAGCTACACCTTC	CASRGGTSSYTF	TRBV6-6	TRBJ1-2	NA	TRBD1
TGTGCCAGCAGTCCAGGGGTTTGGAATGAGCAGTTCTTC	CASSPGVWNEQFF	TRBV28	TRBJ2-1	once	NA
TGTGCCACCAGTGATTCCTCGACAGGGTGGGCAGATACGCAGTATTTT	CATSDSSTGWADTQYF	TRBV24-1	TRBJ2-3	NA	TRBD1
TGCGCCAGCAGCTCCGGGACGGTTGATGAAAAACTGTTTTTT	CASSSGTVDEKLFF	TRBV5-1	TRBJ1-4	NA	NA
TGTGCCAGCAGCTTAGACGATGGCTACACCTTC	CASSLDDGYTF	TRBV7-9	TRBJ1-2	once	NA
TGTGCCAGCAGTCTCAGGGCGAACTCCTACAATGAGCAGTTCTTC	CASSLRANSYNEQFF	TRBV9	TRBJ2-1	NA	NA
TGTGCCAGCAGGACAGGTAGTGGCTACACCTTC	CASRTGSGYTF	TRBV6-5	TRBJ1-2	once	NA
TGTGCCAGCTGGAGCGATCGGAACATTCAGTACTTC	CASWSDRNIQYF	TRBV28	TRBJ2-4	NA	NA
TGCAGTGCTAGAGATGGGGTGGGACAGGGGGGTGGCGAGCAGTACTTC	CSARDGVGQGGGEQYF	TRBV20-1	TRBJ2-7	few	TRBD1
TGTGCCAGCAGTTCCCCCGGGACAGAAGAGACCCAGTACTTC	CASSSPGTEETQYF	TRBV7-9	TRBJ2-5	NA	TRBD1
TGTGCCAGCAGCGTAGGAAAGGCCCCGGGACTAGCGGATTACGAGCAGTACTTC	CASSVGKAPGLADYEQYF	TRBV9	TRBJ2-7	NA	TRBD2
TGTGCCAGCAGCCAAGATAGGAGGTCAGCGCAAGAGACCCAGTACTTC	CASSQDRRSAQETQYF	TRBV14	TRBJ2-5	NA	NA
TGTGCCAGCAGCCTACTCCCGTCGGACGTCCGGACTTTC	CASSLLPSDVRTF	TRBV28	TRBJ2-6	NA	NA
TGTGCCAGCAGTTTCGAGACAGGGGAAGAGACCCAGTACTTC	CASSFETGEETQYF	TRBV27	TRBJ2-5	NA	TRBD1
TGTGTCAGCAGCCAAGATACCTTCTCCTACGAGCAGTACTTC	CVSSQDTFSYEQYF	TRBV3-1	TRBJ2-7	few	NA
TGTGCCAGCAGCTTGGCAATAGGGCCCGATTCTGGTCAGCCCCAGCATTTT	CASSLAIGPDSGQPQHF	TRBV7-8	TRBJ1-5	NA	NA
TGCAGCGTTGTATGGGGGGCCGGGGAGACCCAGTACTTC	CSVVWGAGETQYF	TRBV29-1	TRBJ2-5	few	NA
TGTGCCAGCAGCCCTGGTCCTAGGGCCTACGAGCAGTACTTC	CASSPGPRAYEQYF	TRBV12-3/TRBV12-4	TRBJ2-7	few	NA
TGTGCCAGCACCGAGGGCCAATTGGGCTCACCCCTCCACTTT	CASTEGQLGSPLHF	TRBV28	TRBJ1-6	NA	NA
TGTGCCAGCAGTACGACAGAAAACATTCAGTACTTC	CASSTTENIQYF	TRBV28	TRBJ2-4	few	NA
TGTGCCAGCAGTACCCACGCTAGCGGGAGCTCCGGGGAGCAGTTCTTC	CASSTHASGSSGEQFF	TRBV6-5	TRBJ2-1	NA	TRBD2
TGTGCCAGCAGCTCCCCCGGGGACAGGGGTACAGATACGCAGTATTTT	CASSSPGDRGTDTQYF	TRBV28	TRBJ2-3	few	TRBD1
TGCAGCGTGGACTCGGGACTAGCCAGCTCTGGGGCCAACGTCCTGACTTTC	CSVDSGLASSGANVLTF	TRBV29-1	TRBJ2-6	NA	TRBD2
TGTGCCAGCAGTCCATCCCAGGGGTCGGGCGAGCAGTACTTC	CASSPSQGSGEQYF	TRBV3-1	TRBJ2-7	NA	NA
TGTGCCAGCAGCCTAACAGCGGGATGGTTAAATGAGCAGTTCTTC	CASSLTAGWLNEQFF	TRBV3-1	TRBJ2-1	NA	TRBD2
TGTGCCAGCAGTTTAGCGGTCAATCCCTACAATGAGCAGTTCTTC	CASSLAVNPYNEQFF	TRBV28	TRBJ2-1	few	NA
TGTGCCAGCAGCCCACCAAACGACAGACTCTCTGGAAACACCATATATTTT	CASSPPNDRLSGNTIYF	TRBV7-8	TRBJ1-3	NA	NA
TGCAGCGTTGGTTCGGCTAGCGGGAGGACAGATACGCAGTATTTT	CSVGSASGRTDTQYF	TRBV29-1	TRBJ2-3	few	TRBD2
TGCGCCAGCAGCCAAGGCCCGGTGGGACGGATCAACACAGATACGCAGTATTTT	CASSQGPVGRINTDTQYF	TRBV4-1	TRBJ2-3	NA	NA
TGTGCCAGCAGCAAAGGGGCGGGAGTAGGGCCAGATACGCAGTATTTT	CASSKGAGVGPDTQYF	TRBV7-6	TRBJ2-3	NA	TRBD2
TGCGCCAGCAGTAAGGCGGAAAGCTCCTACGAGCAGTACTTC	CASSKAESSYEQYF	TRBV4-1	TRBJ2-7	NA	NA
TGCAGCGCTACCGGGACAGGGCTTGTAGAGACCCAGTTCTTC	CSATGTGLVETQFF	TRBV29-1	TRBJ2-1	NA	TRBD1
TGTGCCAGCACCGGAGGGCTCTCCTACAATGAGCAGTTCTTC	CASTGGLSYNEQFF	TRBV7-2	TRBJ2-1	few	NA
TGTGCCAGCAGAAACCGACGAGGACCCAGCTATGGCTACACCTTC	CASRNRRGPSYGYTF	TRBV5-5	TRBJ1-2	NA	NA
TGTGCCAGCAGTTTATTCCCAAGACAGGTCGATGAGCAGTTCTTC	CASSLFPRQVDEQFF	TRBV27	TRBJ2-1	NA	NA
TGCGCCAGCAGCTCGAGGGCGGGGCAAGAGACCCAGTACTTC	CASSSRAGQETQYF	TRBV5-1	TRBJ2-5	few	NA
TGCGCCAGCAGCCTCCGAGCGGGGACCTACGAGCAGTACTTC	CASSLRAGTYEQYF	TRBV5-1	TRBJ2-7	NA	TRBD2